Given below is one TCR beta chain in context. This specimen comes from a study of resident and recirculating memory T cells in vitiligo. Anyone treated within the previous three months was excluded. This CDR3 is 16 amino acids long. V was trimmed by 4 bases and J by 4 bases, leaving 19 bases between them. The germline gives CDR1 SGHVS, CDR2 FQNEAQ. Data came from immunoSEQ multiplex PCR; TCRdb stores just in-frame clones and leaves some out. The sample shows about 42,000 clones, about 90% of them seen only once. The clonotype comes from a male donor with vitiligo. Sequenced sample: blood. The chain recombines TRBV7-8 with TRBJ2-5, with D uncertain. DNA of the CDR3: TGTGCCAGCAGCTACTCTAAAGCCATAAAACGAGAGACCCAGTACTTC. Its translation: CASSYSKAIKRETQYF.